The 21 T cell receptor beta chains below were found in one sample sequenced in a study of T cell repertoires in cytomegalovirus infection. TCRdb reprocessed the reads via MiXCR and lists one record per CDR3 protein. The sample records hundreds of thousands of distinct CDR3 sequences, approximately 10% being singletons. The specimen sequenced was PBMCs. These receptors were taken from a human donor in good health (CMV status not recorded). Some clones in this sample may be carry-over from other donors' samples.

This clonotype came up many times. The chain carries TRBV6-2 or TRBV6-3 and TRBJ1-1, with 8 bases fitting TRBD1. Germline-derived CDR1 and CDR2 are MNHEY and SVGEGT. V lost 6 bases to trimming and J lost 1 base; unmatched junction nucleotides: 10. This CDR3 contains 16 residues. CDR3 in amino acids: CASRGLAGGPNTEAFF. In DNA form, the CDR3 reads TGTGCCAGCAGGGGGCTGGCAGGGGGCCCGAACACTGAAGCTTTCTTT.

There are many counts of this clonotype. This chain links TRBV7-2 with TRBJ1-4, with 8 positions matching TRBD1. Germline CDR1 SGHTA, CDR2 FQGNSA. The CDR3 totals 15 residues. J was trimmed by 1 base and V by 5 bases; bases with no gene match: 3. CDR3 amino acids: CASSLGQGTNEKLFF. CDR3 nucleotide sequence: TGTGCCAGCAGCCTAGGACAGGGAACTAATGAAAAACTGTTTTTT.

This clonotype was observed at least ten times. Here the CDR3 DNA reads TGTGCCAGCAGTTACTTCGGCCTAGCCAAAAACATTCAGTACTTC. It is translated as CASSYFGLAKNIQYF. This chain uses TRBV6-2 or TRBV6-3 with TRBJ2-4, with D hard to call. The germline V gene has CDR1 MNHEY and CDR2 SVGEGT. Trimming pared 1 base from V and 0 bases from J, leaving 7 bases between. The CDR3 length is 15 residues.

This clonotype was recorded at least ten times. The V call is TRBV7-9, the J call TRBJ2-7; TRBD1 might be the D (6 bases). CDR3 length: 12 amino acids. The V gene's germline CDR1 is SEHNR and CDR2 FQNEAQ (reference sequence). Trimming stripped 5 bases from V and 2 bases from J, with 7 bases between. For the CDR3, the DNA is TGTGCCAGCAGCGGACAGACCTACGAGCAGTACTTC. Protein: CASSGQTYEQYF.

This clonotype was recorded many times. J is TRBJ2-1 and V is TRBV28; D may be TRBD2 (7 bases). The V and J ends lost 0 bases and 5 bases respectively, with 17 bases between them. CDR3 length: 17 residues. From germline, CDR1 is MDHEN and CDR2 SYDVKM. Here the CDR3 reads CASSLWGAGTIDNEQFF. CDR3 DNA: TGTGCCAGCAGTTTATGGGGGGCCGGGACTATTGACAATGAGCAGTTCTTC.

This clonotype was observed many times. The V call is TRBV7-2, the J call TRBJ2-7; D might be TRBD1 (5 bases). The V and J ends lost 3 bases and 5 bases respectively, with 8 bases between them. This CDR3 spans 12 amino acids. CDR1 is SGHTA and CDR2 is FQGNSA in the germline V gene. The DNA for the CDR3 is TGTGCCAGCAGCTTGGCCAGGGACGAGCAGTACTTC. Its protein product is CASSLARDEQYF.

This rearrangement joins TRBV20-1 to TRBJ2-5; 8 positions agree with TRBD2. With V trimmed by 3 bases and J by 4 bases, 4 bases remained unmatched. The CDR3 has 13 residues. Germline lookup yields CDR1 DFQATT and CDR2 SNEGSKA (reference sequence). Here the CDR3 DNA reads TGCAGTGCTAGCGGGGGGGCAACAGAGACCCAGTACTTC. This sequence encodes CSASGGATETQYF.

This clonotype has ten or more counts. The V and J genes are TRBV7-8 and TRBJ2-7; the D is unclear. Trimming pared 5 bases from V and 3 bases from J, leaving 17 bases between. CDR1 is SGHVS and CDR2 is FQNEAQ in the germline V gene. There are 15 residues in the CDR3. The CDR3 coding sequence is TGTGCCAGCAGCCCTGGCCCAATCACCCACTACGAGCAGTACGTC. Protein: CASSPGPITHYEQYV.

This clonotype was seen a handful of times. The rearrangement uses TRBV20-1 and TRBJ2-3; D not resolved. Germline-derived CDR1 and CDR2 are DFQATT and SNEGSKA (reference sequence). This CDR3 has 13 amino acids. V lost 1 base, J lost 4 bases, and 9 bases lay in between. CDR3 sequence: CSARVAAPDTQYF. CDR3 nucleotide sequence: TGCAGTGCTAGAGTTGCCGCGCCAGATACGCAGTATTTT.

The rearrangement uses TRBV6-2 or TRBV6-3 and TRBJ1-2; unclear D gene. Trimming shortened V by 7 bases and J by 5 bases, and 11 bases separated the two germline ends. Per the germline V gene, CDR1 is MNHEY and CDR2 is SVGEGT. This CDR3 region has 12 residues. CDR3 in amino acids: CASTSREYGYTF. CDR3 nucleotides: TGTGCCAGCACTTCTCGAGAGTATGGCTACACCTTC.

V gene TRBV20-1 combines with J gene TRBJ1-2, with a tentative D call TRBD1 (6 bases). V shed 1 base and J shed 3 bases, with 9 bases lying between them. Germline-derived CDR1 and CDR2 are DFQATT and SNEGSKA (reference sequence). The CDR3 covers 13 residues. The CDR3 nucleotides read TGCAGTGCTAGAGCTAGGGGGGACTATGGCTACACCTTC. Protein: CSARARGDYGYTF.

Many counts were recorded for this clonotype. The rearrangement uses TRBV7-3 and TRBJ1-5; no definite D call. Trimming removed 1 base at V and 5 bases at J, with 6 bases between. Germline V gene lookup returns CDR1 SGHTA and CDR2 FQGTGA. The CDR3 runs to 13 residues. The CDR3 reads CASSLKGDQPQHF. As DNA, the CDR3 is TGTGCCAGCAGCTTAAAGGGAGATCAGCCCCAGCATTTT.

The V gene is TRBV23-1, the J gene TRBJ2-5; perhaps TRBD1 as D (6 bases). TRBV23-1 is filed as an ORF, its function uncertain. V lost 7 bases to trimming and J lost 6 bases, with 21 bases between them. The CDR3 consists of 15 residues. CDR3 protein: CASKAKDRRRKTQYF. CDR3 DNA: TGCGCCAGCAAAGCGAAGGACAGACGTAGGAAGACCCAGTACTTC.

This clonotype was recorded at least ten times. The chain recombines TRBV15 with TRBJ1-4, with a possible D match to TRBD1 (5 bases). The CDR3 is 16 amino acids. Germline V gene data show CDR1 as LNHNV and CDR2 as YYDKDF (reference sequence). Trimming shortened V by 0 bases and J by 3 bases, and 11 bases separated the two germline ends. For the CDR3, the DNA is TGTGCCACCAGCAGAGATCGGGGGGTTCCTAATGAAAAACTGTTTTTT. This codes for CATSRDRGVPNEKLFF.

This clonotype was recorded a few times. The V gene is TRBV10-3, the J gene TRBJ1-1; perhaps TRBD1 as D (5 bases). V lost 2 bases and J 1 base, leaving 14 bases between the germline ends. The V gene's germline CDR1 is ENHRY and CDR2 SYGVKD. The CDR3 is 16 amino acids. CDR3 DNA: TGTGCCATCAGTGAGCGTTCCGGACAAGCGAACACTGAAGCTTTCTTT. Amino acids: CAISERSGQANTEAFF.

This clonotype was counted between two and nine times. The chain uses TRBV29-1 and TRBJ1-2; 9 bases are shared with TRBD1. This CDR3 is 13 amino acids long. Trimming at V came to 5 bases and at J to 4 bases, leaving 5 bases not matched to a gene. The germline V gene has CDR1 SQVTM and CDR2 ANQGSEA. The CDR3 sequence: CSVFGQGTYGYTF. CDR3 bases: TGCAGCGTTTTCGGACAGGGGACCTATGGCTACACCTTC.

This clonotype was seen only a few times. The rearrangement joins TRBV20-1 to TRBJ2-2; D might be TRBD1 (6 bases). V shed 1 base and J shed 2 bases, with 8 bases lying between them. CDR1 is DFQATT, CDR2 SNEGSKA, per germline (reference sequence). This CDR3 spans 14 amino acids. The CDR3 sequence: CSARGGGNTGELFF. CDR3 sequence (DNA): TGCAGTGCTAGAGGAGGGGGAAACACCGGGGAGCTGTTTTTT.

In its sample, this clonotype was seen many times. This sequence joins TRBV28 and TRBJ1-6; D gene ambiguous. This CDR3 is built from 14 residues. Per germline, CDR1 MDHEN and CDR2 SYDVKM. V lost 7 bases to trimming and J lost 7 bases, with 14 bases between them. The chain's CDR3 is CASKLWAINSPLHF. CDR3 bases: TGTGCCAGCAAGTTGTGGGCGATCAATTCACCCCTCCACTTT. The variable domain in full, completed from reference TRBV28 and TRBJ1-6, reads DVKVTQSSRYLVKRTGEKVFLECVQDMDHENMFWYRQDPGLGLRLIYFSYDVKMKEKGDIPEGYSVSREKKERFSLILESASTNQTSMYLCASKLWAINSPLHFGNGTRLTVT.

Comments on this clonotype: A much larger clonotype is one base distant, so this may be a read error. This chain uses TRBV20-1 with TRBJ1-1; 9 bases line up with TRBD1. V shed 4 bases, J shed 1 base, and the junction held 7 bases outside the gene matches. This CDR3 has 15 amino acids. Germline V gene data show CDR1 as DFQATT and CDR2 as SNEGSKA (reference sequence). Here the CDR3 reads CSATTLQGANTEAFF. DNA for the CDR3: TGCAGTGCTACTACTCTACAGGGGGCGAACACTGAAGCTTTCTTT.

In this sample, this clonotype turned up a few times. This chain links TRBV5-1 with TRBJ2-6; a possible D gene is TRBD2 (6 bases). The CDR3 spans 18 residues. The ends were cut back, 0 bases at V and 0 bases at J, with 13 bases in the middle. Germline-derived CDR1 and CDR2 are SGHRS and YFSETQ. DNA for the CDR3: TGCGCCAGCAGCTTGGAACCGGGACTGTCCTCTGGGGCCAACGTCCTGACTTTC. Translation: CASSLEPGLSSGANVLTF.

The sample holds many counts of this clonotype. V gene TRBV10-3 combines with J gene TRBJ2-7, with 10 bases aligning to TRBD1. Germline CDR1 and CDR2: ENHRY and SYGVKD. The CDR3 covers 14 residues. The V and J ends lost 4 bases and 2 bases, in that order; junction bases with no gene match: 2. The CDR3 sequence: CAISGDRGTYEQYV. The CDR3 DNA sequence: TGTGCCATCAGTGGGGACAGGGGAACCTACGAGCAGTACGTC.